The 18 T cell receptor beta chains below were found in one sample sequenced in a study of T cell responses to AZD1222 COVID-19 vaccine. Sequencing used immunoSEQ multiplex PCR; TCRdb keeps in-frame clones, though not all of them. The sample has 90,000 to 120,000 clones, 92% seen once. The sample consisted of peripheral blood, taken 28 days after the second AZD1222 dose. Every receptor here comes from an adult who received the AZD1222 COVID-19 vaccine.

This chain joins TRBV7-3 and TRBJ2-1; 9 bases line up with TRBD2. Germline-derived CDR1 and CDR2 are SGHTA and FQGTGA. The CDR3 spans 16 residues. Trimming cost V 2 bases and J 1 base; bases outside gene matches: 3. In DNA form, the CDR3 reads TGTGCCAGCAGCTTATTGGCGGGAGGGTCCTACAATGAGCAGTTCTTC. It is translated as CASSLLAGGSYNEQFF.

A single count supports this clone. The chain recombines TRBV19 with TRBJ1-1; maybe TRBD1 (5 bases). Trimming cost V 5 bases and J 0 bases, with 7 bases left between them. CDR1 and CDR2 from the germline V gene are LNHDA and SQIVND (reference sequence). There are 13 residues in the CDR3. The CDR3 is CASSSTVNTEAFF. DNA of the CDR3: TGTGCCAGTAGTTCGACAGTGAACACTGAAGCTTTCTTT.

The chain is built from TRBV28 and TRBJ1-5, with TRBD1 matching over 8 bases. The ends lost 6 bases at V and 2 bases at J; junction bases unmatched: 3. Germline V lookup: CDR1 MDHEN, CDR2 SYDVKM. The CDR3 is made up of 14 amino acids. The CDR3 protein is CASSQDRGNQPQHF. The DNA of the CDR3 is TGTGCCAGCAGCCAGGACAGGGGCAATCAGCCCCAGCATTTT.

This rearrangement joins TRBV7-2 to TRBJ2-7; 8 bases agree with TRBD2. Unmatched junction bases numbered 10, after V lost 0 bases and J lost 3 bases. Germline CDR1 and CDR2: SGHTA and FQGNSA. The CDR3 is made up of 17 amino acids. Here the CDR3 DNA reads TGTGCCAGCAGCTTAGCGGTCGGGAGGGCCAGGCTCTACGAGCAGTACTTC. Protein sequence: CASSLAVGRARLYEQYF.

The chain recombines TRBV2 with TRBJ1-1; 12 nucleotides match TRBD1. V lost 7 bases to trimming and J lost 4 bases; unmatched junction nucleotides: 4. CDR1 and CDR2 (germline): SNHLY, FYNNEI. This CDR3 has 14 residues. As DNA, the CDR3 is TGTGCCAGCAAGGGACAGGGGGCCGGCACTGAAGCTTTCTTT. The encoded protein is CASKGQGAGTEAFF.

The chain is built from TRBV28 and TRBJ2-1; 11 positions agree with TRBD2. Germline CDR1 reads MDHEN; CDR2 reads SYDVKM. CDR3 length equals 15 residues. The trim removed 3 bases at V and 6 bases at J, leaving 4 bases unmatched. Here the CDR3 DNA reads TGTGCCAGCAGTTTTAGAACTAGCGGGAGCAATGAGCAGTTCTTC. Amino acid sequence: CASSFRTSGSNEQFF.

This chain links TRBV13 with TRBJ1-2; D is undetermined. This CDR3 is built from 15 residues. From germline, CDR1 is PRHDT and CDR2 FYEKMQ (reference sequence). V shed 3 bases and J shed 4 bases, with 15 bases lying between them. CDR3 sequence: CASSLQGNPFYGYTF. Written as DNA, the CDR3 is TGTGCCAGCAGCTTGCAAGGGAACCCATTCTATGGCTACACCTTC.

The chain combines TRBV28 with TRBJ2-1; 11 bases line up with TRBD2. Germline V lookup: CDR1 MDHEN, CDR2 SYDVKM. The J segment lost 6 bases and the V segment lost 7 bases, leaving 2 bases of the junction unmatched. This CDR3 has 13 amino acids. The chain's CDR3 is CASILAGANEQFF. The CDR3 coding sequence is TGTGCCAGCATACTAGCGGGAGCCAATGAGCAGTTCTTC.

This clone is a singleton in its sample. The chain employs TRBV5-5 and TRBJ1-1; 8 bases fit TRBD1. Germline trimming cut 3 bases from V and 2 bases from J; bases unmatched to any gene: 6. The CDR3 is 15 residues long. From germline, CDR1 is SGHKS and CDR2 YYEKEE (reference sequence). The CDR3 is CASSWAQGANTEAFF. In DNA, the CDR3 is TGTGCCAGCAGCTGGGCCCAGGGGGCTAACACTGAAGCTTTCTTT.

This rearrangement joins TRBV5-8 to TRBJ2-7; TRBD2 might be the D (6 bases). Trimming shortened V by 5 bases and J by 3 bases, and 15 bases separated the two germline ends. Germline V gives CDR1 SGHTS, CDR2 YDEGEE. The CDR3 extends over 14 amino acids. CDR3 DNA: TGTGCCAGCAGTCAGGACTATTTAGTCTACGAGCAGTACTTC. As protein: CASSQDYLVYEQYF.

The CDR3 DNA sequence: TGTGCCAGCAGCCCCGTGGGGCAGGGAGGCTACACCTTC. Translating gives CASSPVGQGGYTF. The chain employs TRBV5-4 and TRBJ1-2; TRBD1 is a possible D gene (5 bases). Trimming stripped 4 bases from V and 8 bases from J, with 15 bases between. CDR3 length equals 13 residues. Looked up from germline, CDR1 is SGHNT and CDR2 is YYREEE (reference sequence).

The chain has TRBV24-1 and TRBJ1-1; D call uncertain. Trimming shortened V by 6 bases and J by 6 bases, and 19 bases separated the two germline ends. This CDR3 comprises 15 residues. The V gene's germline CDR1 is KGHDR and CDR2 SFDVKD. CDR3 sequence: CATSPDWQAWAEAFF. Written as DNA, the CDR3 is TGTGCCACCAGTCCCGATTGGCAGGCTTGGGCTGAAGCTTTCTTT.

CDR3 region: CASSRRGVAGVNTGELFF. CDR3 in DNA: TGTGCCAGCAGTCGCCGAGGGGTAGCGGGAGTCAACACCGGGGAGCTGTTTTTT. This chain connects TRBV6-6 to TRBJ2-2, with 9 bases fitting TRBD2. The CDR3 spans 18 residues. The ends lost 5 bases at V and 2 bases at J; junction bases unmatched: 12. Germline values: CDR1 MNHNY, CDR2 SVGAGI (reference sequence).

The rearrangement uses TRBV6-1 and TRBJ1-4; 7 nucleotides line up with TRBD1. The length of the CDR3 is 16 residues. Germline-derived CDR1 and CDR2 are MNHNS and SASEGT. Trimming took 4 bases from V and 6 from J; bases not matched to a gene: 11. CDR3 sequence: CASSGISTGRDEKLFF. CDR3 in DNA: TGTGCCAGCAGTGGAATATCGACAGGGAGGGATGAAAAACTGTTTTTT.

The chain uses TRBV9 and TRBJ1-4; 8 bases are shared with TRBD1. Germline V lookup: CDR1 SGDLS, CDR2 YYNGEE. The V gene end was trimmed by 0 bases and the J gene end by 8 bases; junction bases not matched to a gene: 6. CDR3 length: 15 amino acids. The CDR3 nucleotides are TGTGCCAGCAGCGTAGGACAGGGGAAGGGGGAAAAACTGTTTTTT. The encoded protein is CASSVGQGKGEKLFF.

A note on this clone: At one end, the junction sequence differs from germline, possibly due to a read error. This chain links TRBV4-1 with TRBJ1-2; 8 bases agree with TRBD1. This CDR3 spans 14 amino acids. The germline CDR1 and CDR2 sequences are MGHRA and YSYEKL. This CDR3 reads CASGQGSANYGYTF. As DNA, the CDR3 is TGCGCCAGCGGACAGGGAAGTGCTAACTATGGCTACACCTTT.

The chain uses TRBV30 and TRBJ2-7, with no clear D. Germline V gene lookup returns CDR1 GTSNPN and CDR2 SVGIG (reference sequence). V lost 2 bases and J 3 bases, leaving 14 bases between the germline ends. CDR3 length equals 14 residues. The chain's CDR3 is CAWSKAFLVYEQYF. For the CDR3, the DNA is TGTGCCTGGAGTAAGGCCTTTCTGGTCTACGAGCAGTACTTC.

The chain is built from TRBV2 and TRBJ2-1; no clear D gene. The CDR3 is made up of 16 amino acids. V was trimmed by 7 bases and J by 0 bases, leaving 16 bases between them. Per germline, CDR1 SNHLY and CDR2 FYNNEI. This chain's CDR3 is CASTSGQLSSYNEQFF. CDR3 in DNA: TGTGCCAGCACCTCCGGCCAGCTGAGCTCCTACAATGAGCAGTTCTTC. The full variable domain, its missing parts supplied by reference TRBV2 and TRBJ2-1, is EPEVTQTPSHQVTQMGQEVILRCVPISNHLYFYWYRQILGQKVEFLVSFYNNEISEKSEIFDDQFSVERPDGSNFTLKIRSTKLEDSAMYFCASTSGQLSSYNEQFFGPGTRLTVL.